Reported below is one T cell receptor (beta chain). Its target is unknown. This specimen belongs to a study of shared clonotypes between healthy human individuals. General observations from the study: Rarefaction gave evidence that sorted-subset sequencing remained incomplete despite large depth. Clonotypes which were not shared had lower generation probabilities than clonotypes that all four donors shared. How much donors shared clonotypes was expected to be affected by sequencing depth.

Here immunoSEQ multiplex PCR was the method, and the copy in TCRdb shows in-frame clones only, minus some. The table lists about 2 million clones, about 94% of them singletons, with more than 0.9% in the top ten. V shed 2 bases and J 7 bases; nucleotides not matched to a gene: 4. Germline-derived CDR1 and CDR2 are ENHRY and SYGVKD. The CDR3 consists of 15 residues. CD45RO-negative, CCR7-positively selected cells formed the naive CD8 fraction, excluding terminally differentiated effector memory CD45RA+ cells. This clonotype originated in a man between 18 and 29 years old in good health. This rearrangement joins TRBV10-3 to TRBJ2-1, with TRBD2 identical over 11 bases. Specimen: naive CD8+ T cells sorted from blood. The CDR3, as DNA: TGTGCCATCAGTGAGATAGCGGGAGGGTCGAATGAGCAGTTCTTC. Translation: CAISEIAGGSNEQFF.